The entry below describes one T cell receptor beta chain. This specimen comes from a study of blood T cell repertoires in COVID-19. Background on the study: The samples span acute and convalescent COVID-19 from the United States, Italy and Spain. PBMCs, B-cell-depleted T cells, or T cells provided the cDNA or gDNA that made up the material.

In germline, CDR1 is SEHNR, CDR2 FQNEAQ (reference sequence). CDR3 length: 16 amino acids. The V segment lost 5 bases and the J segment 0 bases; nucleotides outside the gene matches: 10. Participants spanned ages about 18 to 90 years and resided in fewer than 30 US areas. Sequenced by immunoSEQ multiplex PCR; TCRdb stores in-frame clones only, minus some. The sample yields fewer than 450,000 clones, roughly nine tenths seen once. The TCR originated in a woman younger than 45 who had recovered from COVID-19. The chain carries TRBV7-9 and TRBJ2-7; the match to TRBD1 covers 7 bases. Sequenced sample: PBMCs or T cells enriched from blood (not recorded which). CDR3 loop: CASSPGQEQASYEQYF. Written as DNA, the CDR3 is TGTGCCAGCAGCCCTGGACAGGAGCAGGCCTCCTACGAGCAGTACTTC. The variable domain in full, completed from reference TRBV7-9 and TRBJ2-7, reads DTGVSQNPRHKITKRGQNVTFRCDPISEHNRLYWYRQTLGQGPEFLTYFQNEAQLEKSRLLSDRFSAERPKGSFSTLEIQRTEQGDSAMYLCASSPGQEQASYEQYFGPGTRLTVT.